This TCR beta chain was observed in a study of T-cell reconstitution after alpha-beta-depleted transplantation in children. This CDR3 comprises 13 residues. Germline assignment: CDR1 SSHAT and CDR2 FNYEAQ (reference sequence). Only a few counts were recorded for this clonotype. One end of the junction fails to match germline, which may point to a read error. The authors prepared the TCRbeta library with unique molecular identifiers. Each CDR3 protein gets one entry after TCRdb re-called the PCR reads with MiXCR. The repertoire has about 610,000 distinct CDR3 sequences, over 9.5% of them found once; the top ten carry less than 4.5%.

The source of this sequence is a human donor who donated a stem cell graft to a child with acute myeloid leukemia. This chain joins TRBV7-7 and TRBJ2-7, with 9 bases matching TRBD2. The sequences come from PBMCs from the stem cell graft donor, collected from the stem cell graft. The CDR3 is CASSLSGRTEQYF. DNA for the CDR3: TGTGCTAGCAGCTTAAGCGGGAGGACCGAGCAGTACTTC.